The clone carrying this T cell receptor (beta chain) has only a few counts. The source of the sample is a study of response to subunit inactivated influenza vaccine. The CDR3 covers 14 residues. The germline V gene has CDR1 SGHAT and CDR2 FQNNGV. After removal of 7 bases from V and 5 bases from J, the junction contained 7 bases not matched to a gene. TCRdb passed the RT-PCR reads through MiXCR, listing each CDR3 protein once. This repertoire shows about 540,000 distinct CDR3 sequences, approximately 22% found once; its top ten account for under 3.5%. The same data also went into a second study, on T cells expressing NK-cell markers. This second study says: The cDNA for TCR beta came from 5'RACE template switching with UMIs. As a fraction of CD8+ T cells, dominant NKG2C+ clonotypes reached about 1.0-7.0% in six donors. The CD3+CD56-NKG2C+ fraction of a handful of donors was also led by these clonotypes.

The input for sequencing was CD4+ T cells sorted from PBMCs, taken 11 to 12 days after vaccination. The clonotype originates from a man aged 45-65 years who received an inactivated influenza vaccine. The genes are TRBV11-2 and TRBJ2-2; 7 bases line up with TRBD1. CDR3 coding DNA: TGTGCCAGCAACAGGGGAGTGGAGACCGGGGAGCTGTTTTTT. Residues: CASNRGVETGELFF.